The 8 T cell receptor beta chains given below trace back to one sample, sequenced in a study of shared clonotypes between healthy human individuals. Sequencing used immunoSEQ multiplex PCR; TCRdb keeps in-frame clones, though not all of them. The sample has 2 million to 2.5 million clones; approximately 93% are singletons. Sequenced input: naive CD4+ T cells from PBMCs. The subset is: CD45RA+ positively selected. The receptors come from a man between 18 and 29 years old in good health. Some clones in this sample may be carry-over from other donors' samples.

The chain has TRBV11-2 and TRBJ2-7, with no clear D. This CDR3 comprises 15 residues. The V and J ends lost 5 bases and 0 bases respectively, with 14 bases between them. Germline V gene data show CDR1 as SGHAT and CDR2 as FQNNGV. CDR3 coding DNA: TGTGCCAGCAGCCCCTTCGTTGCTAGCTCCTACGAGCAGTACTTC. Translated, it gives CASSPFVASSYEQYF.

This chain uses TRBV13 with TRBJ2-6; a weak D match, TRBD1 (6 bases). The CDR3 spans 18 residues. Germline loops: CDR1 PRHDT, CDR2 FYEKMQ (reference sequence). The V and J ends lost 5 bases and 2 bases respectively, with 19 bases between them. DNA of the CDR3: TGTGCCAGCAGCGTCCGACAGGCTAATGGAGCTGGGGCCAACGTCCTGACTTTC. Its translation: CASSVRQANGAGANVLTF.

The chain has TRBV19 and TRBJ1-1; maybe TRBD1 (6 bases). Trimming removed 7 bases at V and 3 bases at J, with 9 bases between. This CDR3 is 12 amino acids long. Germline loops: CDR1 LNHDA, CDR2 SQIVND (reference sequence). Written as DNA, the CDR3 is TGTGCCAGTATTTACAGGGACACTGAAGCTTTCTTT. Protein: CASIYRDTEAFF.

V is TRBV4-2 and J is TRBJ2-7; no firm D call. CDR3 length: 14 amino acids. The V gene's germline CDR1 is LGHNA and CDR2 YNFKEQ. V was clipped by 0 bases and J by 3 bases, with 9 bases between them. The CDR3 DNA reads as TGTGCCAGCAGCCAAGATCTACAACTCTACGAGCAGTACTTC. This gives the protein CASSQDLQLYEQYF.

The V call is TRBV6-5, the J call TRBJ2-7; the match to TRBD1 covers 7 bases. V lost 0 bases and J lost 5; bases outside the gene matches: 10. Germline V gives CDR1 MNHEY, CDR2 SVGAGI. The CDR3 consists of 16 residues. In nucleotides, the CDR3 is TGTGCCAGCAGTTACTCCAACAGGGGCCTGAGAAACGAGCAGTACTTC. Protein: CASSYSNRGLRNEQYF.

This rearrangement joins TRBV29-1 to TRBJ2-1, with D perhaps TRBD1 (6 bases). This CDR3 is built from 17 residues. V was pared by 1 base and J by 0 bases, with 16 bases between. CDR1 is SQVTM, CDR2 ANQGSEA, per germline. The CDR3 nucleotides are TGCAGCGTTGAAGGCAGGGGCGATCCTTACTCCTACAATGAGCAGTTCTTC. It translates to CSVEGRGDPYSYNEQFF.

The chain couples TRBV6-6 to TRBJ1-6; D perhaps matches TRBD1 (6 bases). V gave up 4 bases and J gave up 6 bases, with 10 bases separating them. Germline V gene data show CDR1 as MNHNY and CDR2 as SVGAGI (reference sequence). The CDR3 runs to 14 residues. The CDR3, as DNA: TGTGCCAGCAGTTTTACAGGGAGTAATTCACCCCTCCACTTT. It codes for CASSFTGSNSPLHF.

CDR3 nucleotides: TGTGCCAGCAGCTTAGGTCCCCTTAATCAGCCCCAGCATTTT. Translating it yields CASSLGPLNQPQHF. The chain links TRBV5-6 to TRBJ1-5; no firm D call. Per the germline V gene, CDR1 is SGHDT and CDR2 is YYEEEE. Trimming left V 2 bases short and J 4 bases short, with 10 bases between. The CDR3 spans 14 residues. Full variable domain (rest looked up from reference TRBV5-6 and TRBJ1-5): DAGVTQSPTHLIKTRGQQVTLRCSPKSGHDTVSWYQQALGQGPQFIFQYYEEEERQRGNFPDRFSGHQFPNYSSELNVNALLLGDSALYLCASSLGPLNQPQHFGDGTRLSIL.